This is a list of T cell receptor beta chains from one sample in a study of blood T cell repertoires in COVID-19. Only in-frame clones appear in the TCRdb table, and some are missing; sequencing was by immunoSEQ multiplex PCR. The sample includes a few hundred thousand clones, almost 90% of them seen just once. Sequencing input: peripheral blood. The receptors come from a woman between 55 and 75 years old with COVID-19, enrolled during active disease. Both conserved end residues are trimmed from each CDR3. The order of the fields is clone size, J gene, V gene, CDR3 protein. For some rows the clone size is stated as once, few or many, or as a class when expanded; others skip it.

>once|TRBJ1-5|TRBV19
ASSGGANSNQPQH
>.|TRBJ1-5|TRBV5-5
ASSFPNQPQH
>.|TRBJ2-7|TRBV9
ASSVGGNRGNYEQY
>.|TRBJ1-1|TRBV19
ASSSILGQPEAF
>.|TRBJ1-5|TRBV19
ASSPRVTEQPQH
>.|TRBJ1-2|TRBV19
ASSTGQGIVGYT
>.|TRBJ2-5|TRBV5-1
ASSATKETETQY
>.|TRBJ1-2|TRBV3-1/TRBV3-2
ASSQQGDYGYT
>few|TRBJ2-3|TRBV6-4
ASSAGGHRSAQY
>.|TRBJ2-3|TRBV6-5
ASSWGQGGEDTQY
>.|TRBJ2-1|TRBV5-1
ASSINQGFEQF
>few|TRBJ1-2|TRBV4-1
ASSQVAGVGYGYT
>.|TRBJ1-3|TRBV10-3
AISWDSHNTIY
>.|TRBJ2-1|TRBV9
ASSRQLLAGGGNEQF